Below, 15 T cell receptor beta chains from the same sample are listed, as sequenced in a study of T cell changes during pregnancy in multiple sclerosis. This table comes from immunoSEQ multiplex PCR, and its TCRdb copy is limited to in-frame clones, with some not included. The sample contains tens of thousands of clones, more than 85% of which appear only once. The sequences come from peripheral blood, collected in the first trimester of pregnancy. All receptors derive from a female donor with multiple sclerosis, enrolled in a pregnancy study.

V and J are TRBV5-5 and TRBJ2-2; possibly TRBD2 for D (5 bases). Germline V gene data show CDR1 as SGHKS and CDR2 as YYEKEE (reference sequence). The ends were cut back, 6 bases at V and 6 bases at J, with 24 bases in the middle. There are 17 residues in the CDR3. The DNA for the CDR3 is TGTGCCAGCACCCCAAACTCCCTTCTGAGCGGCCCCGGGGAGCTGTTTTTT. Translation: CASTPNSLLSGPGELFF.

V usage is TRBV2 and J usage is TRBJ2-2; TRBD1 might be the D (5 bases). Per the germline V gene, CDR1 is SNHLY and CDR2 is FYNNEI. Trimming left V 8 bases short and J 4 bases short, with 14 bases between. CDR3 length: 14 residues. The chain's CDR3 is CASVAWGITGELFF. As DNA, the CDR3 is TGTGCCAGCGTGGCTTGGGGCATCACCGGGGAGCTGTTTTTT. The whole variable domain, remainder taken from reference TRBV2 and TRBJ2-2, is EPEVTQTPSHQVTQMGQEVILRCVPISNHLYFYWYRQILGQKVEFLVSFYNNEISEKSEIFDDQFSVERPDGSNFTLKIRSTKLEDSAMYFCASVAWGITGELFFGEGSRLTVL.

The chain carries TRBV6-6 and TRBJ1-2, with TRBD1 matching 11 bases. V dropped 5 bases and J dropped 8; count of bases not matched to a gene: 1. This CDR3 contains 12 residues. The germline V gene has CDR1 MNHNY and CDR2 SVGAGI (reference sequence). The CDR3 sequence is CASSRTGGGYTF. CDR3 DNA sequence: TGTGCCAGCAGTCGGACAGGGGGCGGCTACACCTTC.

In its sample, this clone was seen once. The chain combines TRBV9 with TRBJ2-7, with 8 bases lining up with TRBD2. Germline V CDR1 and CDR2: SGDLS, YYNGEE. Losses at the gene ends were 3 bases for V and 2 bases for J; bases not matched to a gene: 4. This CDR3 spans 14 amino acids. CDR3 sequence: CASSAPGLAYEQYF. The DNA for the CDR3 is TGTGCCAGCAGCGCCCCGGGACTAGCCTACGAGCAGTACTTC. Using reference TRBV9 and TRBJ2-7 for the parts outside the CDR3, the full variable domain is DSGVTQTPKHLITATGQRVTLRCSPRSGDLSVYWYQQSLDQGLQFLIQYYNGEERAKGNILERFSAQQFPDLHSELNLSSLELGDSALYFCASSAPGLAYEQYFGPGTRLTVT.

The chain links TRBV7-9 to TRBJ1-5; 7 positions agree with TRBD1. J gave up 6 bases and V 7 bases, and 9 bases lay outside the gene matches. The CDR3 is 14 residues long. Germline V CDR1 and CDR2: SEHNR, FQNEAQ (reference sequence). CDR3 nucleotide sequence: TGTGCCAGCACATCAGTGACAGGGTCTCAGCCCCAGCATTTT. As protein: CASTSVTGSQPQHF.

The chain uses TRBV6-5 and TRBJ1-2; no definite D call. CDR1 is MNHEY, CDR2 SVGAGI, per germline. The CDR3 length is 14 residues. Trimming cost V 7 bases and J 8 bases, with 20 bases left between them. The CDR3 here is CASNPGRAPKGYTF. In DNA form, the CDR3 reads TGTGCCAGCAATCCCGGGCGGGCCCCGAAGGGCTACACCTTC.

The chain employs TRBV5-6 and TRBJ2-5; D ambiguous. Germline V gene sequence: CDR1 SGHDT, CDR2 YYEEEE. The CDR3 is 11 amino acids. Trimming cost V 4 bases and J 5 bases, with 6 bases left between them. Written as DNA, the CDR3 is TGTGCCAGCAGCCGACTGGAGACCCAGTACTTC. Its protein is CASSRLETQYF.

This chain links TRBV13 with TRBJ1-5; a weak D match, TRBD1 (5 bases). V dropped 3 bases and J dropped 5 bases, with 8 bases sitting between them. Germline CDR1 is PRHDT and CDR2 is FYEKMQ (reference sequence). CDR3 length: 13 residues. The CDR3 loop is CASSLGGDQPQHF. The CDR3 DNA reads as TGTGCCAGCAGCTTGGGAGGGGATCAGCCCCAGCATTTT.

V gene TRBV7-2 combines with J gene TRBJ2-7, with 8 nucleotides matching TRBD2. The ends lost 3 bases at V and 7 bases at J; junction bases unmatched: 8. The CDR3 has 14 amino acids. Germline V gene lookup returns CDR1 SGHTA and CDR2 FQGNSA. The CDR3 nucleotides are TGTGCCAGCAGCTTCGCGGGGGGCAGTAGGGAGCAGTACTTC. As protein: CASSFAGGSREQYF.

The chain's CDR3 is CASSQAAGRGTDTQYF. The DNA for the CDR3 is TGCGCCAGCAGCCAAGCGGCGGGGAGAGGCACAGATACGCAGTATTTT. The chain joins TRBV4-1 to TRBJ2-3; perhaps TRBD2 as D (6 bases). This CDR3 has 16 amino acids. V lost 1 base, J lost 1 base, and 12 bases lay in between. Germline CDR1 MGHRA, CDR2 YSYEKL.

The rearrangement links TRBV4-2 to TRBJ2-7; TRBD1 aligns across 7 bases. Trimming at V came to 0 bases and at J to 3 bases, leaving 5 bases not matched to a gene. The V gene's germline CDR1 is LGHNA and CDR2 YNFKEQ. This CDR3 comprises 15 residues. The CDR3 nucleotides are TGTGCCAGCAGCCAAGAGTCAGGGGGTGTCTACGAGCAGTACTTC. Encoded protein: CASSQESGGVYEQYF.

This chain links TRBV4-1 with TRBJ2-1; D is uncertain. V was clipped by 0 bases and J by 7 bases, with 10 bases between them. The CDR3 length is 14 residues. Germline V CDR1 and CDR2: MGHRA, YSYEKL. CDR3 nucleotide sequence: TGCGCCAGCAGCCAAGACCCCACCGGGAATGAGCAGTTCTTC. Translated, it gives CASSQDPTGNEQFF.

The CDR3 spells CASSFGTSGGASSYNEQFF. In DNA form, the CDR3 reads TGCGCCAGCAGCTTCGGGACTAGCGGGGGGGCCAGCTCCTACAATGAGCAGTTCTTC. The chain couples TRBV5-1 to TRBJ2-1; 16 nucleotides line up with TRBD2. This CDR3 spans 19 amino acids. Germline CDR1 and CDR2: SGHRS and YFSETQ. After removal of 2 bases from V and 0 bases from J, the junction contained 5 bases not matched to a gene.

V gene TRBV27 combines with J gene TRBJ1-4, with 8 bases matching TRBD1. The CDR3 runs to 15 residues. Germline trimming cut 6 bases from V and 4 bases from J; bases unmatched to any gene: 7. Germline CDR1 reads MNHEY; CDR2 reads SMNVEV (reference sequence). CDR3 in DNA: TGTGCCAGCAGGCTCCAGGGGGCCCTTAATGAAAAACTGTTTTTT. It codes for CASRLQGALNEKLFF.

The CDR3 DNA reads TGTGCCAGCAAACGACAGGGCCAGCCCCAGCATTTT. Protein product: CASKRQGQPQHF. This chain connects TRBV6-5 to TRBJ1-5; 7 nucleotides align to TRBD1. The J segment lost 7 bases and the V segment lost 7 bases, leaving 4 bases of the junction unmatched. This CDR3 is 12 amino acids long. Germline CDR1 and CDR2: MNHEY and SVGAGI.